A single sample is the source of the 20 T cell receptor beta chains below, sequenced in a study of blood T cell repertoires in COVID-19. The repertoire was sequenced with immunoSEQ multiplex PCR; TCRdb's copy has only in-frame clones and lacks some. The table records tens of thousands of clones, 85% to 95% of them present only once. The sample was peripheral blood. The origin of the receptors is a human donor with active COVID-19. The donor label of this sample is uncertain.

The rearrangement uses TRBV30 and TRBJ1-1; D is possibly TRBD1 (6 bases). Germline CDR1 is GTSNPN and CDR2 is SVGIG (reference sequence). The CDR3 is 14 amino acids. The ends were cut back, 1 base at V and 4 bases at J, with 13 bases in the middle. The CDR3 DNA sequence: TGTGCCTGGAGTGGGGAGAGGGGGGGCACTGAAGCTTTCTTT. This gives the protein CAWSGERGGTEAFF.

The chain employs TRBV24-1 and TRBJ2-5; 8 bases are a match to TRBD1. The CDR3 has 12 residues. CDR1 is KGHDR, CDR2 SFDVKD, per germline. V lost 10 bases to trimming and J lost 5 bases; unmatched junction nucleotides: 5. CDR3 loop: CATGQGLETQYF. In nucleotides, the CDR3 is TGTGCCACAGGACAGGGTTTGGAGACCCAGTACTTC.

This chain links TRBV28 with TRBJ1-2; TRBD1 agrees at 8 bases. Losses at the gene ends were 6 bases for V and 8 bases for J; bases not matched to a gene: 8. The germline V gene has CDR1 MDHEN and CDR2 SYDVKM. The CDR3 is 13 residues long. The CDR3 protein is CASRSTGEWGYTF. The DNA of the CDR3 is TGTGCCAGCAGGTCGACAGGGGAATGGGGCTACACCTTC.

The chain recombines TRBV6-5 with TRBJ1-5; TRBD1 matches at 7 bases. CDR1 is MNHEY, CDR2 SVGAGI, per germline. J was trimmed by 6 bases and V by 6 bases; bases with no gene match: 11. This CDR3 spans 15 amino acids. Written as DNA, the CDR3 is TGTGCCAGCAGCGCCGACAGGGAAAGGGGTCAGCCCCAGCATTTT. The encoded protein is CASSADRERGQPQHF.

The V gene is TRBV7-8, the J gene TRBJ2-3; possibly TRBD2 for D (5 bases). CDR3 length equals 16 residues. From germline, CDR1 is SGHVS and CDR2 FQNEAQ. The V end lost 5 bases, the J end lost 2 bases, and 17 bases lay between the germline ends. CDR3 loop: CASSLVRERYTDTQYF. As DNA, the CDR3 is TGTGCCAGCAGCCTCGTGAGGGAGCGATACACAGATACGCAGTATTTT.

The chain employs TRBV30 and TRBJ2-1; D might be TRBD2 (5 bases). The germline V gene encodes CDR1 GTSNPN and CDR2 SVGIG (reference sequence). This CDR3 is 13 amino acids long. V dropped 2 bases and J dropped 6 bases, with 11 bases sitting between them. CDR3 loop: CAWSIERTNEQFF. CDR3 nucleotides: TGTGCCTGGAGTATCGAGCGGACCAATGAGCAGTTCTTC.

This chain uses TRBV7-6 with TRBJ2-7; 7 bases match TRBD1. This CDR3 has 16 amino acids. V lost 5 bases to trimming and J lost 4 bases; unmatched junction nucleotides: 14. CDR1 and CDR2 (germline): SGHVS, FNYEAQ. CDR3 region: CASSPSSGTAPYEQYF. For the CDR3, the DNA is TGTGCCAGCAGCCCCTCCTCCGGGACAGCCCCTTACGAGCAGTACTTC.

This chain links TRBV11-2 with TRBJ2-7, with D hard to call. This CDR3 region has 15 residues. Germline V gene data show CDR1 as SGHAT and CDR2 as FQNNGV. Trimming pared 1 base from V and 6 bases from J, leaving 16 bases between. The CDR3 nucleotides are TGTGCCAGCAGCTTAGTTTATCGCAGGCCAAGCGAGCAGTACTTC. It translates to CASSLVYRRPSEQYF.

V is TRBV5-1 and J is TRBJ2-3; 11 nucleotides agree with TRBD2. CDR1 and CDR2 from the germline V gene are SGHRS and YFSETQ. The ends lost 6 bases at V and 1 base at J; junction bases unmatched: 10. The CDR3 extends over 17 amino acids. Here the CDR3 reads CASTTGTSGLGTDTQYF. As DNA, the CDR3 is TGCGCCAGCACAACCGGGACTAGCGGCCTGGGCACAGATACGCAGTATTTT. The variable domain in full, completed from reference TRBV5-1 and TRBJ2-3, reads KAGVTQTPRYLIKTRGQQVTLSCSPISGHRSVSWYQQTPGQGLQFLFEYFSETQRNKGNFPGRFSGRQFSNSRSEMNVSTLELGDSALYLCASTTGTSGLGTDTQYFGPGTRLTVL.

The V call is TRBV9, the J call TRBJ2-3; D possibly corresponds to TRBD2 (5 bases). The CDR3 extends over 16 amino acids. Germline values: CDR1 SGDLS, CDR2 YYNGEE. Trimming left V 4 bases short and J 0 bases short, with 15 bases between. CDR3 nucleotides: TGTGCCAGCAGCATAGCAGGACTCGCTAGCACAGATACGCAGTATTTT. It translates to CASSIAGLASTDTQYF.

V is TRBV20-1 and J is TRBJ1-2, with D unresolved. Trimming shortened V by 5 bases and J by 10 bases, and 14 bases separated the two germline ends. The CDR3 sequence is 11 residues long. Germline assignment: CDR1 DFQATT and CDR2 SNEGSKA (reference sequence). CDR3 DNA sequence: TGCAGTGCTTTTGACACCCTGGTCTACACCTTC. Residues: CSAFDTLVYTF.

The chain employs TRBV19 and TRBJ2-5; 11 bases fit TRBD2. Looked up from germline, CDR1 is LNHDA and CDR2 is SQIVND (reference sequence). V lost 5 bases, J lost 3 bases, and 2 bases stayed unmatched. The CDR3 spans 14 residues. The CDR3 reads CASSATSGEETQYF. CDR3 coding DNA: TGTGCCAGTAGTGCGACTAGCGGGGAAGAGACCCAGTACTTC.

In this sample, this clone turned up once. V is TRBV5-5 and J is TRBJ1-5; D not resolved. The CDR3 totals 13 residues. Per the germline V gene, CDR1 is SGHKS and CDR2 is YYEKEE (reference sequence). Trimming removed 1 base at V and 1 base at J, with 3 bases between. The CDR3 DNA reads as TGTGCCAGCAGCTTGATAAGCAATCAGCCCCAGCATTTT. Translation gives CASSLISNQPQHF. The variable domain in full, completed from reference TRBV5-5 and TRBJ1-5, reads DAGVTQSPTHLIKTRGQQVTLRCSPISGHKSVSWYQQVLGQGPQFIFQYYEKEERGRGNFPDRFSARQFPNYSSELNVNALLLGDSALYLCASSLISNQPQHFGDGTRLSIL.

The chain couples TRBV6-2 or TRBV6-3 to TRBJ1-4; possible D gene TRBD1, 5 bases. In germline, CDR1 is MNHEY, CDR2 SVGEGT. The CDR3 extends over 14 amino acids. Trimming left V 5 bases short and J 3 bases short, with 10 bases between. CDR3 nucleotides: TGTGCCAGCAGTCGGGACTACTCTAATGAAAAACTGTTTTTT. It yields the protein CASSRDYSNEKLFF.

The chain couples TRBV5-6 to TRBJ2-3; 8 bases are shared with TRBD2. This CDR3 spans 16 amino acids. The V gene's germline CDR1 is SGHDT and CDR2 YYEEEE. Trimming took 1 base from V and 2 from J; bases not matched to a gene: 6. The CDR3 region has the DNA TGTGCCAGCAGCTTGTTTGCGGGGGGATCCACAGATACGCAGTATTTT. Protein: CASSLFAGGSTDTQYF.

This clone was seen only once. The rearrangement uses TRBV9 and TRBJ1-1; D is uncertain. The CDR3 is 12 residues long. Germline assignment: CDR1 SGDLS and CDR2 YYNGEE. Between the trimmed V and J ends, which lost 3 bases and 3 bases, there was a span of 6 bases. The CDR3: CASSASYTEAFF. For the CDR3, the DNA is TGTGCCAGCAGCGCGTCCTACACTGAAGCTTTCTTT.

V and J are TRBV7-6 and TRBJ2-2, with 7 bases lining up with TRBD1. The CDR3 loop spans 15 amino acids. The V segment lost 0 bases and the J segment 4 bases; nucleotides outside the gene matches: 2. Per the germline V gene, CDR1 is SGHVS and CDR2 is FNYEAQ. The CDR3 loop is CASSLAGGGTGELFF. The CDR3 nucleotides read TGTGCCAGCAGCTTAGCAGGGGGCGGCACCGGGGAGCTGTTTTTT.

The chain couples TRBV10-3 to TRBJ2-3, with a weak D call TRBD1 (6 bases). CDR3 length equals 17 residues. Germline values: CDR1 ENHRY, CDR2 SYGVKD. V was cut by 5 bases and J by 3 bases, with 21 bases left in between. This chain's CDR3 is CAISRGEGRGGTDTQYF. The CDR3 region has the DNA TGTGCCATCAGTCGAGGAGAGGGACGAGGGGGAACAGATACGCAGTATTTT.

The chain employs TRBV5-1 and TRBJ1-1; D perhaps matches TRBD1 (5 bases). The germline V gene encodes CDR1 SGHRS and CDR2 YFSETQ. Trimming pared 4 bases from V and 0 bases from J, leaving 13 bases between. There are 15 residues in the CDR3. The CDR3 nucleotides are TGCGCCAGCAGCAGGGAACAGGTTTTGAACACTGAAGCTTTCTTT. Translating gives CASSREQVLNTEAFF.

This chain connects TRBV4-3 to TRBJ2-7; D call uncertain. Germline V gene data show CDR1 as LGHNA and CDR2 as YSLEER. This CDR3 region has 13 residues. V was cut by 0 bases and J by 7 bases, with 10 bases left in between. The CDR3 DNA is TGCGCCAGCAGCCAAGACGTAACGGGTGAGCAGTACTTC. This encodes CASSQDVTGEQYF.